The present entry profiles one TCR beta chain with its context. The CDR3 sequence is 13 residues long. Trimming removed 2 bases from V and 3 bases from J, with 7 bases in between. CDR1 is MNHNS, CDR2 SASEGT, per germline. The source of the sample is a study of shared clonotypes between healthy human individuals. On ten immunoSEQ deep assay plates, unsorted PBMC DNA was sequenced. Method: immunoSEQ multiplex PCR; TCRdb's copy keeps in-frame clones and lacks some. The table has about 460,000 clones, roughly four fifths seen once. Each donor was a Caucasian adult residing in Nashville, Tennessee. The receptor was isolated from a woman aged 40 to 50 in good health. Some clones in this sample may be carry-over from other donors' samples. V usage is TRBV6-1 and J usage is TRBJ1-1; no reliable D call. The specimen sequenced was PBMCs. This CDR3 reads CASSEPGDTEAFF. The CDR3 DNA is TGTGCCAGCAGTGAACCTGGGGACACTGAAGCTTTCTTT.